The 19 T cell receptor beta chains presented below share a single source sample, sequenced in a study of graft-versus-host responses after intestinal transplantation. Clones were sequenced by immunoSEQ multiplex PCR, and TCRdb holds only the in-frame ones, with some missing. The sample lists fewer than 25,000 clones; 70% to 80% were seen once. Processing of graft tissue released intraepithelial and lamina propria lymphocytes. This specimen consisted of ileum tissue, obtained 12 days after intestinal transplant. The receptors derive from a human patient who received an intestinal transplant, so some T cells may come from the graft donor.

The V and J genes are TRBV9 and TRBJ2-3, with 7 bases that match TRBD2. The CDR3 has 13 amino acids. V lost 1 base, J lost 5 bases, and 1 base stayed unmatched. Germline V gene sequence: CDR1 SGDLS, CDR2 YYNGEE. This CDR3 is CASSVTGGDTQYF. The CDR3 DNA sequence: TGTGCCAGCAGCGTAACGGGGGGAGATACGCAGTATTTT.

The CDR3 sequence is CASSLALRENTEAFF. The DNA for the CDR3 is TGCGCCAGCAGCTTGGCCCTGAGAGAGAACACTGAAGCTTTCTTT. The V gene is TRBV5-1, the J gene TRBJ1-1, with D uncertain. The CDR3 loop spans 15 amino acids. Per the germline V gene, CDR1 is SGHRS and CDR2 is YFSETQ. With 0 bases removed from V and 1 base from J, the gap between germline ends came to 10 bases.

The chain links TRBV6-5 to TRBJ2-2, with 7 bases lining up with TRBD1. V dropped 8 bases and J dropped 1; count of bases not matched to a gene: 4. Germline CDR1 MNHEY, CDR2 SVGAGI. The CDR3 sequence is 14 residues long. The CDR3 loop is CASAGGLNTGELFF. The CDR3 DNA reads as TGTGCCAGCGCAGGGGGTTTGAACACCGGGGAGCTGTTTTTT.

The chain uses TRBV11-2 and TRBJ2-7, with 8 bases that match TRBD2. The germline CDR1 and CDR2 sequences are SGHAT and FQNNGV. J was trimmed by 3 bases and V by 5 bases; bases with no gene match: 15. This CDR3 region has 17 residues. CDR3 sequence (DNA): TGTGCCAGCAGCAGTAATGGACTAGCCGAGAGAGGCTACGAGCAGTACTTC. It yields the protein CASSSNGLAERGYEQYF.

V gene TRBV7-9 combines with J gene TRBJ2-3; unclear D gene. Trimming removed 4 bases from V and 0 bases from J, with 2 bases in between. From germline, CDR1 is SEHNR and CDR2 FQNEAQ (reference sequence). This CDR3 is 12 amino acids long. The CDR3 protein is CASSSSTDTQYF. As DNA, the CDR3 is TGTGCCAGCAGCTCGAGCACAGATACGCAGTATTTT.

CDR3 DNA: TGTGCCAGCAGCCGCGCGTCCGGGAACACTGAAGCTTTCTTT. This sequence encodes CASSRASGNTEAFF. This chain links TRBV6-6 with TRBJ1-1; D ambiguous. Between the trimmed V and J ends, which lost 6 bases and 1 base, there was a span of 12 bases. The CDR3 totals 14 residues. Germline V gives CDR1 MNHNY, CDR2 SVGAGI (reference sequence).

V gene TRBV6-4 combines with J gene TRBJ2-7; D is perhaps TRBD2 (5 bases). Germline-derived CDR1 and CDR2 are MRHNA and SNTAGT. CDR3 length equals 13 residues. V lost 2 bases, J lost 3 bases, and 8 bases lay in between. CDR3 nucleotide sequence: TGTGCCAGCAGTGACGCCGACTACTACGAGCAGTACTTC. It yields the protein CASSDADYYEQYF.

This clone has a single count. CDR3 coding DNA: TGTGCCACTAAGCCGGGTAGCGGGACAGATACGCAGTATTTT. Protein product: CATKPGSGTDTQYF. The rearrangement links TRBV2 to TRBJ2-3, with 7 nucleotides matching TRBD2. The V and J ends lost 10 bases and 3 bases, in that order; junction bases with no gene match: 10. Germline lookup yields CDR1 SNHLY and CDR2 FYNNEI. This CDR3 spans 14 amino acids.

The V gene is TRBV6-5, the J gene TRBJ2-7; TRBD1 matches 7 bases. The germline V gene has CDR1 MNHEY and CDR2 SVGAGI. The length of the CDR3 is 14 residues. V was pared by 5 bases and J by 5 bases, with 9 bases of the junction left unmatched. CDR3 residues: CASSTGTEVNEQYF. The DNA of the CDR3 is TGTGCCAGCAGTACCGGGACAGAAGTCAACGAGCAGTACTTC.

This clone was observed a few times. CDR3: CASSLGSGYEQFF. In nucleotides, the CDR3 is TGTGCCAGCAGCTTAGGGTCAGGTTATGAGCAGTTCTTC. V is TRBV7-3 and J is TRBJ2-1; unclear D gene. Trimming shortened V by 2 bases and J by 8 bases, and 10 bases separated the two germline ends. CDR1 and CDR2 from the germline V gene are SGHTA and FQGTGA. The CDR3 is made up of 13 amino acids.

V is TRBV6-1 and J is TRBJ2-7, with D possibly TRBD1 on 6 matching bases. The length of the CDR3 is 14 residues. Deletions cut 4 bases from V and 6 bases from J, with 16 bases between. From germline, CDR1 is MNHNS and CDR2 SASEGT. The CDR3 DNA reads as TGTGCCAGCAGTGCGGGACATAGACTATTCGAGCAGTACTTC. As protein: CASSAGHRLFEQYF.

The chain uses TRBV6-5 and TRBJ1-1; 9 nucleotides align to TRBD1. CDR1 is MNHEY, CDR2 SVGAGI, per germline. The CDR3 has 15 residues. V gave up 6 bases and J gave up 5 bases; unmatched junction bases: 10. CDR3 in DNA: TGTGCCAGCAGCTCGACAGGGGGGGCACCAACTGAAGCTTTCTTT. Amino acids: CASSSTGGAPTEAFF.

The chain employs TRBV30 and TRBJ2-7, with 7 positions matching TRBD1. The trim removed 6 bases at V and 0 bases at J, leaving 17 bases unmatched. Per the germline V gene, CDR1 is GTSNPN and CDR2 is SVGIG (reference sequence). The CDR3 loop spans 17 amino acids. DNA for the CDR3: TGTGCCTGCCGGAGACAGGGCCACTTTGCCTCCTCCTACGAGCAGTACTTC. Protein sequence: CACRRQGHFASSYEQYF.

The chain links TRBV7-9 to TRBJ2-7, with 9 bases aligning to TRBD1. V lost 5 bases, J lost 3 bases, and 11 bases stayed unmatched. The CDR3 has 16 amino acids. CDR1 SEHNR and CDR2 FQNEAQ come from the germline V gene (reference sequence). CDR3 coding DNA: TGTGCCAGCAGCCAATTACTGGGGACAGGGCACTACGAGCAGTACTTC. Protein product: CASSQLLGTGHYEQYF.

This chain uses TRBV7-2 with TRBJ2-5; 11 bases match TRBD2. This CDR3 comprises 15 residues. V shed 5 bases and J 5 bases; nucleotides not matched to a gene: 7. Germline values: CDR1 SGHTA, CDR2 FQGNSA. The CDR3 DNA follows: TGTGCCAGCAGCGCAACTAGCGGGGGAGGCGAGACCCAGTACTTC. Translation gives CASSATSGGGETQYF.

This chain joins TRBV2 and TRBJ1-4, with D maybe TRBD1 (6 bases). CDR1 is SNHLY, CDR2 FYNNEI, per germline. Deletions cut 7 bases from V and 2 bases from J, with 14 bases between. This CDR3 has 15 amino acids. The chain's CDR3 is CASISRGVTNEKLFF. The CDR3 coding sequence is TGTGCCAGCATTTCCAGGGGAGTGACTAATGAAAAACTGTTTTTT.

This clone is a singleton in its sample. The genes are TRBV7-3 and TRBJ1-2, with 7 bases lining up with TRBD1. Trimming cost V 5 bases and J 4 bases; bases outside gene matches: 7. Per germline, CDR1 SGHTA and CDR2 FQGTGA. This CDR3 is built from 14 residues. In nucleotides, the CDR3 is TGTGCCAGCAGCGCCCCGGGACAGCTCTATGGCTACACCTTC. As protein: CASSAPGQLYGYTF.

This chain joins TRBV5-4 and TRBJ1-2, with D possibly being TRBD1 (6 bases). CDR3 length: 15 amino acids. V lost 4 bases to trimming and J lost 2 bases, with 15 bases between them. Per germline, CDR1 SGHNT and CDR2 YYREEE (reference sequence). CDR3 region: CASSLGQIANYGYTF. The CDR3 DNA reads TGTGCCAGCAGCCTAGGACAGATAGCCAACTATGGCTACACCTTC.

The table lists this clone with a few counts. The rearrangement links TRBV7-9 to TRBJ2-7; 7 bases align to TRBD2. With V trimmed by 7 bases and J by 1 base, 4 bases remained unmatched. The CDR3 extends over 13 amino acids. CDR1 and CDR2 from the germline V gene are SEHNR and FQNEAQ (reference sequence). CDR3 bases: TGTGCCAGCATGGCGGGGGAGTCCTACGAGCAGTACTTC. Encoded protein: CASMAGESYEQYF.